This T cell receptor beta chain was observed in a study of CD8 T cells in Susac syndrome. The study's findings and limits: As the study acknowledged, the number of individuals who were part of its TCR sequencing and HLA analysis was relatively small.

Sequencing of TCR beta covered CD8+ and CD4+ T cells obtained from blood. The authors negatively isolated CD8+ and CD4+ T cells and FACS-enriched TEMRA cells. The CDR3 is 15 amino acids. The germline V and J ends were trimmed by 5 bases and 2 bases, with 15 bases remaining between them. Germline V gives CDR1 KGHSH, CDR2 LQKENI. To note about this clonotype: Its antigen is undetermined.

An amount of RNA that ranged from roughly 0.45 to 1 ug was reverse transcribed with random hexamers. Amplification of TCR beta CDR3 was carried out by immunoSEQ multiplex PCR, which covered 54 Vbeta and 13 Jbeta segments. TCRdb re-analysed the immunoSEQ multiplex PCR reads in MiXCR, keeping a single row per CDR3 protein. The sample records 130,000 or so distinct CDR3 sequences, more than 75% being singletons. The V and J genes are TRBV18 and TRBJ2-5, with D tentatively TRBD1 (6 bases). Sequencing used CD8+ T cells from PBMCs. This receptor was identified in a human donor with multiple sclerosis. The CDR3 here is CASSGTPDRQETQYF. CDR3 nucleotides: TGTGCCAGCTCAGGAACCCCGGACAGACAAGAGACCCAGTACTTC. Using reference TRBV18 and TRBJ2-5 for the parts outside the CDR3, the full variable domain is NAGVMQNPRHLVRRRGQEARLRCSPMKGHSHVYWYRQLPEEGLKFMVYLQKENIIDESGMPKERFSAEFPKEGPSILRIQQVVRGDSAAYFCASSGTPDRQETQYFGPGTRLLVL.